The source of this TCR beta chain is a study of blood T cells in healthy people across ages. Germline V CDR1 and CDR2: SGHAT, FQNNGV. This CDR3 contains 15 residues. A sample-barcoded 5' primer and a J-beta primer mix were used in a second PCR of about 7 to 12 cycles. Via MiXCR, TCRdb re-called the 5' RACE reads, giving one row per CDR3 protein. The sample lists about 1.4 million distinct CDR3 sequences, 59% occurring once. The chain employs TRBV11-2 and TRBJ2-4; 13 nucleotides line up with TRBD2. The closer fit of TRBJ2-7 to the DNA end suggests the J call may be wrong. Sequenced input: blood. The receptor was derived from a man aged 18 to 29 in good health. The CDR3 DNA sequence: TGTGCCAGCAGCTTTCTGGGACTAGCGGGATACGAGCAGTACTTC. It translates to CASSFLGLAGYEQYF.